Listed below are T cell receptor beta chains from one sample, sequenced in a study of Graves' ophthalmopathy and Graves' hyperthyroidism. TCRdb re-analysed the multiplex PCR reads in MiXCR, keeping a single row per CDR3 protein. The sample carries about 400,000 distinct CDR3 sequences, roughly 18% recorded once. The sample taken for sequencing was peripheral blood. These receptor sequences come from a young woman with Graves' ophthalmopathy. The CDR3 runs from the conserved cysteine through the conserved F or W. The order of the fields is clone size, J gene, V gene, CDR3 protein. Clone size is shown for a subset of rows, as once, few, many or a class of expanded clone.

>many|TRBJ2-7|TRBV11-2
CASSLVTGSYEQYF
>many|TRBJ2-5|TRBV14
CASSQDGGREETQYF
>NA|TRBJ2-7|TRBV6-5
CASSHRPGQGTDEQYF
>NA|TRBJ1-2|TRBV28
CASTTAILTVNYGYTF
>many|TRBJ1-5|TRBV19
CASSIGAGGNQPQHF
>many|TRBJ2-4|TRBV4-1
CASSQGLGGAKNIQYF
>NA|TRBJ1-2|TRBV28
CASSLTTGSGYGYTF
>many|TRBJ1-1|TRBV25-1
CASSPARGSNTEAFF
>many|TRBJ2-2|TRBV28
CASSLSRGVRTGELFF
>many|TRBJ2-7|TRBV7-3
CASSVTGTSWNEQYF
>few|TRBJ2-2|TRBV7-2
CASSFGTVLGELFF
>few|TRBJ1-2|TRBV12-3/TRBV12-4
CASSPGQGRGNGYTF
>NA|TRBJ1-1|TRBV6-1
CASSEWTGAEAFF
>once|TRBJ2-7|TRBV7-2
CASSLGAGLQWEQYF
>NA|TRBJ1-5|TRBV5-1
CASKPLGARVQPQHF
>many|TRBJ1-1|TRBV29-1
CSASARVTEAFF
>many|TRBJ2-5|TRBV5-1
CASSSRDWGETQYF
>few|TRBJ2-5|TRBV7-2
CASRGGPETHYF
>many|TRBJ1-1|TRBV13
CASSLWEKTEAFF
>many|TRBJ1-1|TRBV6-5
CASKRSDGSMEAFF
>many|TRBJ2-7|TRBV12-3/TRBV12-4
CASSLLFRSRVRPYEQYF
>many|TRBJ1-2|TRBV12-3/TRBV12-4
CASSSLTGGVANYGYTF
>NA|TRBJ2-5|TRBV29-1
CSVEGVQGANF
>NA|TRBJ2-7|TRBV7-8
CASSLGDRVLEQYF
>NA|TRBJ1-2|TRBV4-1
CASSQVESETVYGYTF
>many|TRBJ2-2|TRBV7-9
CASSSLPGELFF
>many|TRBJ1-5|TRBV24-1
CATSDLGSYRGDNQPQHF
>many|TRBJ2-2|TRBV6-5
CASSFRGGDTGELFF
>many|TRBJ1-5|TRBV5-5
CASGGLGNQPQHF
>NA|TRBJ2-5|TRBV7-2
CASSLEGSETQYF
>many|TRBJ1-5|TRBV6-2/TRBV6-3
CASSYSRNQPQHF
>many|TRBJ2-5|TRBV11-2
CASTATLGTQYF
>many|TRBJ2-5|TRBV15
CATSRDRARETQYF
>many|TRBJ1-5|TRBV19
CASTVRTGGGNQPQHF
>many|TRBJ2-7|TRBV6-2/TRBV6-3
CASSYGVGPYEQYF
>NA|TRBJ2-7|TRBV28
CASSPNGVGTPLLEQYF
>many|TRBJ1-1|TRBV27
CASRGQGVNTEAFF
>many|TRBJ2-7|TRBV15
CATSRAGAASYEQYF
>many|TRBJ1-1|TRBV13
CASSRGQVTREAFF
>many|TRBJ2-7|TRBV28
CASSSNRVYEQYF
>many|TRBJ2-7|TRBV6-1
CASSGGTGTYEQYF
>many|TRBJ2-4|TRBV20-1
CSAMEAPAKNIQYF
>NA|TRBJ1-1|TRBV12-3/TRBV12-4
CASSDGFNTEAFF
>many|TRBJ2-7|TRBV19
CASSASRDSAEYEQYF
>many|TRBJ1-1|TRBV6-5
CASSYRGLPNTEAFF
>many|TRBJ1-5|TRBV28
CASTPGDNSNQPQHF
>many|TRBJ2-3|TRBV12-3/TRBV12-4
CASSLGSYATDTQYF
>many|TRBJ1-5|TRBV4-1
CASSQDRGSNQPQHF
>many|TRBJ1-5|TRBV6-2/TRBV6-3
CASSATGEGSNQPQHF
>many|TRBJ1-3|TRBV6-1
CASTDRFSGNTIYF
>many|TRBJ2-2|TRBV11-2
CASSLYGSGGELFF
>many|TRBJ2-2|TRBV29-1
CSVEGREANNGELFF
>many|TRBJ2-5|TRBV12-3/TRBV12-4
CATSGTVKETQYF
>NA|TRBJ2-2|TRBV11-2
CASSPRTGGPGTGELFF
>NA|TRBJ1-2|TRBV6-2/TRBV6-3
CASSYYEGYGYTF
>many|TRBJ1-5|TRBV6-1
CASSEDPDRSNQPQHF